The entry that follows covers one TCR beta chain sequence. Its target is unknown. Some clones are missing from TCRdb's copy, which holds only in-frame ones; the method was immunoSEQ multiplex PCR. The data contain fewer than 9,500 clones, 94% of them singletons. The data derive from a study of T cell clonotyping in hematopoietic cell transplantation. General study findings and limits: No sorting was done, leaving CD4 and CD8 contributions mixed.

Samples: about 28 days before transplant, then days 30, 100 and 180 after. The CDR3 contains 13 residues. CDR1 is SGHTS, CDR2 YDEGEE, per germline. V was shortened by 1 base and J by 4 bases, with 8 bases between the two germline ends. The sequence was obtained from a male patient over 55 who had an allogeneic stem cell transplant from an unrelated donor, so T cells may come from the graft donor. Some clones in this sample may be carry-over from other donors' samples. The V and J genes are TRBV5-8 and TRBJ1-1; D possibly corresponds to TRBD1 (5 bases). This sample comprised peripheral blood mononuclear cells, obtained 30 days after allogeneic stem cell transplant. This chain's CDR3 is CASSLYGGTEAFF. The CDR3 DNA is TGTGCCAGCAGCTTGTACGGGGGCACTGAAGCTTTCTTT. Full variable domain (missing parts from reference TRBV5-8 and TRBJ1-1): EAGVTQSPTHLIKTRGQQATLRCSPISGHTSVYWYQQALGLGLQFLLWYDEGEERNRGNFPPRFSGRQFPNYSSELNVNALELEDSALYLCASSLYGGTEAFFGQGTRLTVV.